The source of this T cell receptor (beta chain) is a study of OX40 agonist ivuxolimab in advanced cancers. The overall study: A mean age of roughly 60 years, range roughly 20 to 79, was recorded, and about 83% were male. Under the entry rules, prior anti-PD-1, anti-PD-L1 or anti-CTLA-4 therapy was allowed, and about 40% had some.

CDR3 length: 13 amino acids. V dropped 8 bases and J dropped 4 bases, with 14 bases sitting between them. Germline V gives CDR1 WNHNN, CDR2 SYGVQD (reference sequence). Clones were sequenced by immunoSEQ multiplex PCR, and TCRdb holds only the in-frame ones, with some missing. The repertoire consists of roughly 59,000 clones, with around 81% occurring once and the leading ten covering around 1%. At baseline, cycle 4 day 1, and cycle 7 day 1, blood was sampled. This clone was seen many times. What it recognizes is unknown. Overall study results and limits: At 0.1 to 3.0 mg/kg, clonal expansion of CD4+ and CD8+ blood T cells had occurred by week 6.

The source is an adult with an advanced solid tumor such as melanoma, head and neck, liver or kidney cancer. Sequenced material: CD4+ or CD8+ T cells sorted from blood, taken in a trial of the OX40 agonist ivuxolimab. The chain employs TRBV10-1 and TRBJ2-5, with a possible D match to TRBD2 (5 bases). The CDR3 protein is CASSRPRGETQYF. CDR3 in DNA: TGCGCCAGCTCTCGACCCCGGGGAGAGACCCAGTACTTC.